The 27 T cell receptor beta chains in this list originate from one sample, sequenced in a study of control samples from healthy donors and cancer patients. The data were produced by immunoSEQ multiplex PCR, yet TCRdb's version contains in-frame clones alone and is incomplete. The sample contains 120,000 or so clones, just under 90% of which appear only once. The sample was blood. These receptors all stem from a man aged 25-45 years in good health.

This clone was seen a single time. The CDR3, as DNA: TGTGCCAGCAGCCAAGGAGGCAGGGGGAACAATCAGCCCCAGCATTTT. Its protein is CASSQGGRGNNQPQHF. The chain uses TRBV3-1 (or the pseudogene TRBV3-2) and TRBJ1-5; 7 nucleotides match TRBD1. V dropped 1 base and J dropped 3; count of bases not matched to a gene: 6. Germline CDR1 LGHDT, CDR2 YNNKEL (reference sequence). This CDR3 has 16 residues.

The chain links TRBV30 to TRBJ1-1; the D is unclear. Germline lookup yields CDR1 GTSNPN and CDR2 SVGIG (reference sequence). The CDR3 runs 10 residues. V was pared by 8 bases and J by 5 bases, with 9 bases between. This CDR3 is CAIRPTEAFF. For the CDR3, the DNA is TGTGCCATCCGCCCGACTGAAGCTTTCTTT.

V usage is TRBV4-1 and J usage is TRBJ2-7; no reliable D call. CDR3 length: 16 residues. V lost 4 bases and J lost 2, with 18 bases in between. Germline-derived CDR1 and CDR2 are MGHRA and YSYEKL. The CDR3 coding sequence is TGCGCCAGCAGCCTCTCCGAAGGGCCGTCAACCTACGAGCAGTACGTC. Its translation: CASSLSEGPSTYEQYV.

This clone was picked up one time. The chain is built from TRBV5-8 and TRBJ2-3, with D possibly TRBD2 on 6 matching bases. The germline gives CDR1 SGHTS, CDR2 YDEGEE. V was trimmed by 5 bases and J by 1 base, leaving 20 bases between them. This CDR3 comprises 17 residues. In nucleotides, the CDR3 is TGTGCCAGCAGTCTTGTTACGGGGGAATGGGGCACAGATACGCAGTATTTT. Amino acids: CASSLVTGEWGTDTQYF.

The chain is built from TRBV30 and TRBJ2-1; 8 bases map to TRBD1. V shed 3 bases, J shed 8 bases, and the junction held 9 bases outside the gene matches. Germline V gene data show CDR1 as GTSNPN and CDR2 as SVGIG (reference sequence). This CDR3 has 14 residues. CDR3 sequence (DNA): TGTGCCTGGAGCGCAGTGACAGGGGCTGATGAGCAGTTCTTC. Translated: CAWSAVTGADEQFF.

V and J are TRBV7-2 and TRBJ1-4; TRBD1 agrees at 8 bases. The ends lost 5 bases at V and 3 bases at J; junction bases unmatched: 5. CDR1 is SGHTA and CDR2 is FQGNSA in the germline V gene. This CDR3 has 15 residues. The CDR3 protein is CASSPYRGANEKLFF. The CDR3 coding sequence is TGTGCCAGCAGCCCCTACAGGGGGGCTAATGAAAAACTGTTTTTT.

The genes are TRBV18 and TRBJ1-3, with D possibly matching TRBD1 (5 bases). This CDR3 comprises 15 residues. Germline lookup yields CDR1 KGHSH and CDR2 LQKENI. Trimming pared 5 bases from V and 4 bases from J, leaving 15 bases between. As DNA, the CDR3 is TGTGCCAGCTCAGACTCCGGGACGGCAGGAAACACCATATATTTT. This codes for CASSDSGTAGNTIYF.

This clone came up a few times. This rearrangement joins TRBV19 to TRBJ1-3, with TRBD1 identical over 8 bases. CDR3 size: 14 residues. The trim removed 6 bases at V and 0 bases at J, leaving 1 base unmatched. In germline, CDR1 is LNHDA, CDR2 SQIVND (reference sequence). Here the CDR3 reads CASRTGVSGNTIYF. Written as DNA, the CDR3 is TGTGCCAGTAGGACAGGGGTCTCTGGAAACACCATATATTTT.

The CDR3: CASSEFTGGTQYF. DNA of the CDR3: TGCGCCAGCAGTGAGTTTACAGGGGGAACGCAGTATTTT. The rearrangement links TRBV10-1 to TRBJ2-3; 8 bases line up with TRBD1. Trimming removed 1 base from V and 9 bases from J; junction bases left unmatched: 3. The V gene's germline CDR1 is WNHNN and CDR2 SYGVQD (reference sequence). The CDR3 extends over 13 amino acids.

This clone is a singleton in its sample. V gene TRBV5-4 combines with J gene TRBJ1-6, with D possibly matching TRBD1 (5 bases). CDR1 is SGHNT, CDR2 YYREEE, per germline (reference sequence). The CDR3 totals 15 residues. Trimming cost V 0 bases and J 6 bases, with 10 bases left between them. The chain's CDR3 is CASSLASTVNSPLHF. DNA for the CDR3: TGTGCCAGCAGCTTGGCATCGACAGTTAATTCACCCCTCCACTTT. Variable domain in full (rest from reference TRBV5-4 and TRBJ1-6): ETGVTQSPTHLIKTRGQQVTLRCSSQSGHNTVSWYQQALGQGPQFIFQYYREEENGRGNFPPRFSGLQFPNYSSELNVNALELDDSALYLCASSLASTVNSPLHFGNGTRLTVT.

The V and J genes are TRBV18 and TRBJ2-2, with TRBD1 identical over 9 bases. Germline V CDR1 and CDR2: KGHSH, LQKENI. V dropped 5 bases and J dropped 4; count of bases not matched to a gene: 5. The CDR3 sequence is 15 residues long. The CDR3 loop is CASSYGTGITGELFF. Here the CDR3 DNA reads TGTGCCAGCTCATACGGGACAGGGATCACCGGGGAGCTGTTTTTT.

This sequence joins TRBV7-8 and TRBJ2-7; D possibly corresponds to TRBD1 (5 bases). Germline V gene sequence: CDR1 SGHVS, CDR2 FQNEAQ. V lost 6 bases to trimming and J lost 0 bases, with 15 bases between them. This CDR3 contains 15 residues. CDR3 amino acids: CASSPSLDISYEQYV. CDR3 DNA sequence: TGTGCCAGCAGTCCCAGTTTGGACATCTCCTACGAGCAGTACGTC.

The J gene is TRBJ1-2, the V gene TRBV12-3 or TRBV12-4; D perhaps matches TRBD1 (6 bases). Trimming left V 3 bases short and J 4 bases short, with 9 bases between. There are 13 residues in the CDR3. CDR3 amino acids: CASSFGGPYGYTF. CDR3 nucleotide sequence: TGTGCCAGCAGTTTTGGGGGGCCCTATGGCTACACCTTC.

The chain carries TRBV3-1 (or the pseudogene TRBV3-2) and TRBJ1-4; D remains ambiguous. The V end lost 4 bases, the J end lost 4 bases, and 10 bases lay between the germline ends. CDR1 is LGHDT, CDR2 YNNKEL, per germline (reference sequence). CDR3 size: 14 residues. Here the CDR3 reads CASSLRTGNEKLFF. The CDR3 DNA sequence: TGTGCCAGCAGCCTTCGGACGGGTAATGAAAAACTGTTTTTT.

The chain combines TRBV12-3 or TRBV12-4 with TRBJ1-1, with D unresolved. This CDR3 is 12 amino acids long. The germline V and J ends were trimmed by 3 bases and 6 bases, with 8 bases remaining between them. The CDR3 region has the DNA TGTGCCAGCAGTTTGAGGTACGCTGAAGCTTTCTTT. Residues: CASSLRYAEAFF.

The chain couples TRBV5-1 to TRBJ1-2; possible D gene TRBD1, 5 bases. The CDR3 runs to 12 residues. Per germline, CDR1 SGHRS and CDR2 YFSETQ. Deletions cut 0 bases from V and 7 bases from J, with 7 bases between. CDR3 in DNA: TGCGCCAGCAGCTTGGGGGGCGGTGGCTACACCTTC. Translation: CASSLGGGGYTF.

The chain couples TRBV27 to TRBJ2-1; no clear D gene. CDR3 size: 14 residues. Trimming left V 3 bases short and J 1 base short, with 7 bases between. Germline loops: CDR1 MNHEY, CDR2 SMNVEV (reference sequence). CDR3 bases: TGTGCCAGCAGTTTGAAGGGATCCTACAATGAGCAGTTCTTC. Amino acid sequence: CASSLKGSYNEQFF.

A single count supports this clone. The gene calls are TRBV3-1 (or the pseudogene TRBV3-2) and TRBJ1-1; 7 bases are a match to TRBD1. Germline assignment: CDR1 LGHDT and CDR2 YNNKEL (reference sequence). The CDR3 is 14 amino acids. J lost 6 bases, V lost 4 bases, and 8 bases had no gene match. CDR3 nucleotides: TGTGCCAGCAGCCCCAGGGGGAGAGGGGCTGAAGCTTTCTTT. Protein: CASSPRGRGAEAFF.

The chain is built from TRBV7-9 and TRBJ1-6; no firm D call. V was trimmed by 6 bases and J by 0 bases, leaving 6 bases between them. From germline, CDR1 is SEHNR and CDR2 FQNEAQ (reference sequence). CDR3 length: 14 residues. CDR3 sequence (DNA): TGTGCCAGCAGTATAAGCTCCTATAATTCACCCCTCCACTTT. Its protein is CASSISSYNSPLHF.

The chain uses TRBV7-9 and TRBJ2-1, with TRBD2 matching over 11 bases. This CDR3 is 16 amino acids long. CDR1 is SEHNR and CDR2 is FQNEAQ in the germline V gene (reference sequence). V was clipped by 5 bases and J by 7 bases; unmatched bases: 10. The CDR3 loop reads CASSPAGLADVNEQFF. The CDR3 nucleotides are TGTGCCAGCAGCCCTGCGGGACTAGCGGACGTTAATGAGCAGTTCTTC.

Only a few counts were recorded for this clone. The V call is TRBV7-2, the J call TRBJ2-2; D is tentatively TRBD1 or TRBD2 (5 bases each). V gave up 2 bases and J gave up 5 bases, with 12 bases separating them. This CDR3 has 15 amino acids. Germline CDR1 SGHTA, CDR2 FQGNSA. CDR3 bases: TGTGCCAGCAGCTTAAGAGGGGCAGGAACCGGGGAGCTGTTTTTT. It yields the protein CASSLRGAGTGELFF.

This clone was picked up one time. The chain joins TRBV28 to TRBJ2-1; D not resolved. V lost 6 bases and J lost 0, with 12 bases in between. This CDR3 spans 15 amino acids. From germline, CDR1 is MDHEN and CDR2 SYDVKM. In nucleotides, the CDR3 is TGTGCCAGCAGGGGTGGACGGCCCTCCTACAATGAGCAGTTCTTC. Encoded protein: CASRGGRPSYNEQFF.

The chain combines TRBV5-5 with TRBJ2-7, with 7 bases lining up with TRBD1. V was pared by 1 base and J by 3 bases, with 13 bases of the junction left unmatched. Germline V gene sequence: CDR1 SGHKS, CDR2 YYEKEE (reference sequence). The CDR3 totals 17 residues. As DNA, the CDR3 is TGTGCCAGCAGCTTGAATCCCTTGACAGGGTTTTACTACGAGCAGTACTTC. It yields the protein CASSLNPLTGFYYEQYF.

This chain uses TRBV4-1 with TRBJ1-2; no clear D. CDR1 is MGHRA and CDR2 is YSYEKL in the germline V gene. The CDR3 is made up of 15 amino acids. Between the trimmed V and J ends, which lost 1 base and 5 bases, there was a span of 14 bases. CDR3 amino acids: CASSQGVVGGYGYTF. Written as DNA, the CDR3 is TGCGCCAGCAGCCAAGGAGTAGTGGGAGGTTATGGCTACACCTTC.

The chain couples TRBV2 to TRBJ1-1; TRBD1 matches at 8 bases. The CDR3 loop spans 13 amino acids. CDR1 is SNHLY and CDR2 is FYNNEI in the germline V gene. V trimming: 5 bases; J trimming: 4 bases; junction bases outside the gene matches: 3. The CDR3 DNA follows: TGTGCCAGCAGTCAAGACAGGGGCACTGAAGCTTTCTTT. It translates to CASSQDRGTEAFF.

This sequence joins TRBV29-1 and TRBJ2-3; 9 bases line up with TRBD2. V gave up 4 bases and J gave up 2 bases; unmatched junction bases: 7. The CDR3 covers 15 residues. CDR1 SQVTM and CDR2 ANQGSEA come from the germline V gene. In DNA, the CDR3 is TGCAGCGTTGGAAGCAGCGGGGGGTACACAGATACGCAGTATTTT. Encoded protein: CSVGSSGGYTDTQYF.

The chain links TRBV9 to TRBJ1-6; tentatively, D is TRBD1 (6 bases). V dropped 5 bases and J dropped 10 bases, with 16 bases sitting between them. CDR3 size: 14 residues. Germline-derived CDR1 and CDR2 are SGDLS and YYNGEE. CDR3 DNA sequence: TGTGCCAGCAGTGGTGGGGGGCTAGGATCACCCCTCCACTTT. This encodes CASSGGGLGSPLHF. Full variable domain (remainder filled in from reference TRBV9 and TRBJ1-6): DSGVTQTPKHLITATGQRVTLRCSPRSGDLSVYWYQQSLDQGLQFLIQYYNGEERAKGNILERFSAQQFPDLHSELNLSSLELGDSALYFCASSGGGLGSPLHFGNGTRLTVT.